One sample yielded the 22 T cell receptor beta chains listed below, sequenced in a study of control samples from healthy donors and cancer patients. Method: immunoSEQ multiplex PCR; TCRdb's copy keeps in-frame clones and lacks some. The sample yields tens of thousands of clones, roughly nine tenths seen once. Sequencing used PBMCs. The receptors stem from a woman aged 45-65 years with colorectal cancer.

This clone was seen a handful of times. The chain carries TRBV7-3 and TRBJ1-1; D uncertain. The CDR3 is 13 amino acids. Germline V gives CDR1 SGHTA, CDR2 FQGTGA. V shed 6 bases and J shed 3 bases, with 11 bases lying between them. In DNA form, the CDR3 reads TGTGCCAGCAGGGAAGCAAGAGACACTGAAGCTTTCTTT. Translating gives CASREARDTEAFF.

The chain is built from TRBV2 and TRBJ1-6; no reliable D call. Germline values: CDR1 SNHLY, CDR2 FYNNEI. The V end lost 1 base, the J end lost 7 bases, and 14 bases lay between the germline ends. The CDR3 is 16 amino acids. DNA for the CDR3: TGTGCCAGCAGTGAAGACAGTGGGATCTCAAATTCACCCCTCCACTTT. Encoded protein: CASSEDSGISNSPLHF.

This clone has only a few counts. The chain has TRBV14 and TRBJ1-2, with a possible D match to TRBD1 (6 bases). This CDR3 is built from 19 residues. The V and J ends lost 8 bases and 0 bases respectively, with 28 bases between them. The V gene's germline CDR1 is SGHDN and CDR2 FVKESK. The CDR3: CASSPSRQGILITNYGYTF. Here the CDR3 DNA reads TGTGCCAGCTCACCAAGTCGGCAGGGGATATTGATAACTAACTATGGCTACACCTTC. Complete variable domain (other parts from reference TRBV14 and TRBJ1-2): EAGVTQFPSHSVIEKGQTVTLRCDPISGHDNLYWYRRVMGKEIKFLLHFVKESKQDESGMPNNRFLAERTGGTYSTLKVQPAELEDSGVYFCASSPSRQGILITNYGYTFGSGTRLTVV.

This rearrangement joins TRBV18 to TRBJ1-1, with unresolved D. V gave up 6 bases and J gave up 6 bases, with 11 bases separating them. Germline V gene data show CDR1 as KGHSH and CDR2 as LQKENI. This CDR3 comprises 12 residues. The CDR3 DNA follows: TGTGCCAGCTCGCCCCAAAGTTCTGAAGCTTTCTTT. It is translated as CASSPQSSEAFF.

The rearrangement uses TRBV6-5 and TRBJ2-4; possibly TRBD1 or TRBD2 for D (5 bases each). Looked up from germline, CDR1 is MNHEY and CDR2 is SVGAGI. Deletions cut 6 bases from V and 1 base from J, with 13 bases between. This CDR3 has 15 amino acids. CDR3 coding DNA: TGTGCCAGCAGCAGAGGGGATGGGGCCAAAAACATTCAGTACTTC. Its translation: CASSRGDGAKNIQYF.

The CDR3 sequence is CASRDDRGDTEAFF. In nucleotides, the CDR3 is TGTGCCAGCAGGGACGACAGGGGGGACACTGAAGCTTTCTTT. The rearrangement uses TRBV2 and TRBJ1-1; 9 positions match TRBD1. The germline CDR1 and CDR2 sequences are SNHLY and FYNNEI. The CDR3 is made up of 14 amino acids. After removal of 6 bases from V and 3 bases from J, the junction contained 5 bases not matched to a gene.

V gene TRBV7-8 combines with J gene TRBJ2-3, with 8 bases matching TRBD1. The germline V gene has CDR1 SGHVS and CDR2 FQNEAQ. This CDR3 has 17 residues. V shed 5 bases and J 6 bases; nucleotides not matched to a gene: 16. This CDR3 is CASSPGWGQELADTQYF. The CDR3 coding sequence is TGTGCCAGCAGCCCAGGGTGGGGACAGGAGTTGGCGGATACGCAGTATTTT.

The chain combines TRBV7-9 with TRBJ1-3; D uncertain. The germline V gene encodes CDR1 SEHNR and CDR2 FQNEAQ (reference sequence). The V end was cut by 1 base, the J end by 0 bases, with 7 bases between. The CDR3 consists of 15 residues. The chain's CDR3 is CASSLVEGSGNTIYF. CDR3 sequence (DNA): TGTGCCAGCAGCTTAGTGGAAGGCTCTGGAAACACCATATATTTT.

The chain combines TRBV6-2 or TRBV6-3 with TRBJ2-7, with no clear D. The CDR3 extends over 14 amino acids. CDR1 is MNHEY and CDR2 is SVGEGT in the germline V gene. Trimming pared 2 bases from V and 2 bases from J, leaving 10 bases between. The CDR3 DNA reads TGTGCCAGCAGTTACGGCGGCCACACCTACGAGCAGTACGTC. Translation gives CASSYGGHTYEQYV.

This chain joins TRBV4-2 and TRBJ2-3, with D possibly TRBD1 on 5 matching bases. The CDR3 extends over 17 amino acids. Germline CDR1 and CDR2: LGHNA and YNFKEQ. V was cut by 0 bases and J by 1 base, with 14 bases left in between. CDR3: CASSQDRSGLGTDTQYF. The CDR3 nucleotides are TGTGCCAGCAGCCAAGATCGGTCAGGGCTAGGCACAGATACGCAGTATTTT.

This rearrangement joins TRBV10-2 to TRBJ2-7; D remains ambiguous. The CDR3 is made up of 15 amino acids. The germline CDR1 and CDR2 sequences are WSHSY and SAAADI. Trimming shortened V by 3 bases and J by 0 bases, and 12 bases separated the two germline ends. For the CDR3, the DNA is TGCGCCAGCAGTGACGCATTAGACATCTCCTACGAGCAGTACGTC. Encoded protein: CASSDALDISYEQYV.

This clone appeared once. The rearrangement joins TRBV14 to TRBJ2-5; 7 nucleotides match TRBD1. V was clipped by 2 bases and J by 2 bases; unmatched bases: 8. The CDR3 loop spans 16 amino acids. In germline, CDR1 is SGHDN, CDR2 FVKESK. The CDR3, as DNA: TGTGCCAGCAGCCAAACTAAGGGGGCCGGGCAAGAGACCCAGTACTTC. It codes for CASSQTKGAGQETQYF.

The chain links TRBV6-5 to TRBJ2-1, with D possibly being TRBD1 (6 bases). This CDR3 has 15 residues. With 4 bases removed from V and 8 bases from J, the gap between germline ends came to 18 bases. From germline, CDR1 is MNHEY and CDR2 SVGAGI. The DNA for the CDR3 is TGTGCCAGCAGTTGGAGTCTTGGGGGCCGGGATGAGCAGTTCTTC. It encodes CASSWSLGGRDEQFF.

The chain uses TRBV6-2 or TRBV6-3 and TRBJ1-2; D is unresolved. From germline, CDR1 is MNHEY and CDR2 SVGEGT. Trimming pared 0 bases from V and 6 bases from J, leaving 5 bases between. The CDR3 spans 12 residues. DNA for the CDR3: TGTGCCAGCAGTTACTCCAGGAATGGCTACACCTTC. Amino acids: CASSYSRNGYTF.

The rearrangement uses TRBV29-1 and TRBJ2-1, with 10 bases identical to TRBD2. The CDR3 totals 13 residues. Germline-derived CDR1 and CDR2 are SQVTM and ANQGSEA. J was trimmed by 8 bases and V by 6 bases; bases with no gene match: 7. The CDR3 spells CSVRLAGDYEQFF. The CDR3 DNA follows: TGCAGCGTCCGGCTAGCGGGGGACTATGAGCAGTTCTTC.

This clone was recorded once. The rearrangement links TRBV7-9 to TRBJ2-3; no reliable D call. CDR1 and CDR2 (germline): SEHNR, FQNEAQ (reference sequence). The length of the CDR3 is 14 residues. Trimming left V 3 bases short and J 0 bases short, with 7 bases between. The CDR3, as DNA: TGTGCCAGCAGCTTTGGGGATAGCACAGATACGCAGTATTTT. Encoded protein: CASSFGDSTDTQYF. Full variable domain (remainder filled in from reference TRBV7-9 and TRBJ2-3): DTGVSQNPRHKITKRGQNVTFRCDPISEHNRLYWYRQTLGQGPEFLTYFQNEAQLEKSRLLSDRFSAERPKGSFSTLEIQRTEQGDSAMYLCASSFGDSTDTQYFGPGTRLTVL.

The chain links TRBV5-6 to TRBJ1-4; no clear D. Deletions cut 6 bases from V and 2 bases from J, with 11 bases between. The CDR3 has 14 residues. CDR1 is SGHDT and CDR2 is YYEEEE in the germline V gene. The CDR3 reads CASKAGVTNEKLFF. The DNA for the CDR3 is TGTGCCAGCAAAGCTGGTGTTACTAATGAAAAACTGTTTTTT.

The gene calls are TRBV5-4 and TRBJ1-2; no firm D call. The CDR3 runs to 12 residues. V was trimmed by 4 bases and J by 4 bases, leaving 8 bases between them. Germline V gives CDR1 SGHNT, CDR2 YYREEE (reference sequence). The CDR3 region has the DNA TGTGCCAGCAGCAACAGAGCCTATGGCTACACCTTC. Amino acids: CASSNRAYGYTF.

V usage is TRBV4-3 and J usage is TRBJ1-1; D gene unclear. V was cut by 0 bases and J by 1 base, with 9 bases left in between. This CDR3 has 15 residues. Germline CDR1 reads LGHNA; CDR2 reads YSLEER. The CDR3 bases are TGCGCCAGCAGCCAAGATCGTGGAGCGAACACTGAAGCTTTCTTT. Its translation: CASSQDRGANTEAFF.

The gene calls are TRBV23-1 and TRBJ1-1; TRBD1 agrees at 8 bases. TRBV23-1 counts as an open reading frame of uncertain function. The junction had 7 bases not matched to a gene; V was cut back by 2 bases and J by 8 bases. This CDR3 is 14 amino acids long. The CDR3 DNA is TGCGCCAGCAGTCAACCTGCAGGGGGCTCCGAAGCTTTCTTT. Protein: CASSQPAGGSEAFF.

The chain couples TRBV12-3 or TRBV12-4 to TRBJ1-1; D gene uncertain. CDR3 length: 11 amino acids. Trimming stripped 9 bases from V and 4 bases from J, with 9 bases between. This CDR3 is CASRGGTEAFF. CDR3 DNA: TGTGCCAGTCGAGGTGGCACTGAAGCTTTCTTT.

The chain links TRBV24-1 to TRBJ2-3, with 16 bases fitting TRBD2. V was clipped by 4 bases and J by 4 bases; unmatched bases: 4. The germline CDR1 and CDR2 sequences are KGHDR and SFDVKD. This CDR3 region has 17 residues. This chain's CDR3 is CATSDPGLAGGPDTQYF. The CDR3 region has the DNA TGTGCCACCAGTGACCCGGGACTAGCGGGGGGGCCAGATACGCAGTATTTT.